The 25 T cell receptor beta chains below were found in one sample sequenced in a study of T cell clonotyping in hematopoietic cell transplantation. The data were produced by immunoSEQ multiplex PCR, yet TCRdb's version contains in-frame clones alone and is incomplete. The sample lists some 2,200 clones; 75% to 90% were seen once. Sequenced input: peripheral blood mononuclear cells. These TCRs come from a man in his forties or fifties in good health. Some clones in this sample may be carry-over from other donors' samples.

The chain recombines TRBV18 with TRBJ1-4; TRBD1 matches at 8 bases. The J segment lost 8 bases and the V segment lost 3 bases, leaving 5 bases of the junction unmatched. The CDR3 totals 14 residues. Germline V gene sequence: CDR1 KGHSH, CDR2 LQKENI. The DNA for the CDR3 is TGTGCCAGCTCACCCGACAGGGGAAACGAAAAACTGTTTTTT. This sequence encodes CASSPDRGNEKLFF. The full variable domain, with the rest looked up from reference TRBV18 and TRBJ1-4, is NAGVMQNPRHLVRRRGQEARLRCSPMKGHSHVYWYRQLPEEGLKFMVYLQKENIIDESGMPKERFSAEFPKEGPSILRIQQVVRGDSAAYFCASSPDRGNEKLFFGSGTQLSVL.

The chain joins TRBV27 to TRBJ2-1; 10 nucleotides align to TRBD1. The J segment lost 7 bases and the V segment lost 6 bases, leaving 3 bases of the junction unmatched. Germline V lookup: CDR1 MNHEY, CDR2 SMNVEV (reference sequence). This CDR3 has 13 amino acids. CDR3 coding DNA: TGTGCCAGCAGGAGACAGGGGGCAAATGAGCAGTTCTTC. Its protein product is CASRRQGANEQFF.

The chain recombines TRBV7-2 with TRBJ1-1, with D perhaps matching TRBD1 (5 bases). The ends were cut back, 6 bases at V and 10 bases at J, with 15 bases in the middle. This CDR3 comprises 12 residues. Germline CDR1 SGHTA, CDR2 FQGNSA. CDR3 amino acids: CASRPNTGRAFF. DNA for the CDR3: TGTGCCAGCAGGCCCAACACAGGCAGAGCTTTCTTT.

A single count supports this clone. The rearrangement joins TRBV2 to TRBJ2-1; D call uncertain. V was cut by 2 bases and J by 4 bases, with 6 bases left in between. The germline V gene encodes CDR1 SNHLY and CDR2 FYNNEI. CDR3 length: 13 amino acids. CDR3 nucleotide sequence: TGTGCCAGCAGTGAAACGAATTACAATGAGCAGTTCTTC. Translating it yields CASSETNYNEQFF.

J is TRBJ1-5 and V is TRBV12-5, with TRBD1 matching 8 bases. Unmatched junction bases numbered 5, after V lost 1 base and J lost 6 bases. The CDR3 length is 15 residues. Germline V gene sequence: CDR1 LGHNT, CDR2 FRNRAP. The chain's CDR3 is CASGLGTGTGQPQHF. In DNA form, the CDR3 reads TGTGCTAGTGGTTTGGGGACAGGGACAGGTCAGCCCCAGCATTTT.

The rearrangement uses TRBV30 and TRBJ1-2; the D is unclear. V was shortened by 3 bases and J by 7 bases, with 15 bases between the two germline ends. Germline V gene data show CDR1 as GTSNPN and CDR2 as SVGIG (reference sequence). The CDR3 runs 13 residues. CDR3 sequence: CAWSANRGGGYTF. CDR3 nucleotide sequence: TGTGCCTGGAGCGCTAACCGGGGAGGTGGCTACACCTTC.

This chain connects TRBV14 to TRBJ2-7, with D hard to call. In germline, CDR1 is SGHDN, CDR2 FVKESK. CDR3 length: 13 amino acids. Trimming cost V 4 bases and J 6 bases, with 13 bases left between them. CDR3 sequence (DNA): TGTGCCAGCAGCCTAGACCTAGGGTTCGAGCAGTACTTC. Translated: CASSLDLGFEQYF.

The rearrangement uses TRBV5-6 and TRBJ2-6; D may be TRBD1 (6 bases). This CDR3 contains 14 residues. The germline V gene has CDR1 SGHDT and CDR2 YYEEEE. Trimming stripped 7 bases from V and 1 base from J, with 9 bases between. CDR3: CASFGQSGANVLTF. For the CDR3, the DNA is TGTGCCAGCTTTGGACAGTCTGGGGCCAACGTCCTGACTTTC.

The rearrangement joins TRBV4-1 to TRBJ2-6; 10 bases fit TRBD1. Germline V gene lookup returns CDR1 MGHRA and CDR2 YSYEKL. The V segment lost 1 base and the J segment 0 bases; nucleotides outside the gene matches: 6. The CDR3 runs 19 residues. The CDR3 region has the DNA TGCGCCAGCAGCCAAGTAGGGTGGGACAGGGGCTCTGGGGCCAACGTCCTGACTTTC. Protein: CASSQVGWDRGSGANVLTF.

This chain uses TRBV19 with TRBJ1-1, with 7 nucleotides matching TRBD1. This CDR3 region has 13 residues. CDR1 is LNHDA and CDR2 is SQIVND in the germline V gene (reference sequence). Trimming removed 6 bases from V and 1 base from J; junction bases left unmatched: 2. The CDR3 reads CASRGTANTEAFF. For the CDR3, the DNA is TGTGCCAGTAGAGGGACAGCGAACACTGAAGCTTTCTTT.

The chain employs TRBV19 and TRBJ2-7; no clear D gene. The germline gives CDR1 LNHDA, CDR2 SQIVND (reference sequence). The CDR3 loop spans 15 amino acids. V shed 3 bases and J shed 1 base, with 13 bases lying between them. This chain's CDR3 is CASSISASGSYEQYF. CDR3 coding DNA: TGTGCCAGTAGTATTTCGGCCTCTGGGTCCTACGAGCAGTACTTC.

In DNA form, the CDR3 reads TGTGCCAGCAGCTTGGCACAGACCACTCATGGCTACACCTTC. Translating it yields CASSLAQTTHGYTF. V gene TRBV5-4 combines with J gene TRBJ1-2, with unresolved D. CDR1 and CDR2 from the germline V gene are SGHNT and YYREEE (reference sequence). Trimming removed 0 bases from V and 6 bases from J, with 12 bases in between. The length of the CDR3 is 14 residues.

The J gene is TRBJ1-6, the V gene TRBV19, with D unclear. Looked up from germline, CDR1 is LNHDA and CDR2 is SQIVND (reference sequence). The CDR3 has 13 amino acids. The V end was cut by 3 bases, the J end by 8 bases, with 8 bases between. The CDR3, as DNA: TGTGCCAGTAGTATGGGCGGGGATTCACCCCTCCACTTT. It yields the protein CASSMGGDSPLHF.

V usage is TRBV7-6 and J usage is TRBJ2-3, with D perhaps TRBD1 (6 bases). The CDR3 is 16 amino acids. Looked up from germline, CDR1 is SGHVS and CDR2 is FNYEAQ. The V and J ends lost 3 bases and 5 bases respectively, with 18 bases between them. The CDR3 region is CASSFLPGAQGDTQYF. As DNA, the CDR3 is TGTGCCAGCAGCTTCCTTCCAGGGGCGCAGGGAGATACGCAGTATTTT.

This chain connects TRBV12-5 to TRBJ1-5, with 7 bases lining up with TRBD1. The CDR3 has 15 residues. Germline V CDR1 and CDR2: LGHNT, FRNRAP. V shed 1 base, J shed 7 bases, and the junction held 7 bases outside the gene matches. In DNA, the CDR3 is TGTGCTAGTGGTTTGGAAGCAGGGGGAGGACAGCCCCAGCATTTT. This sequence encodes CASGLEAGGGQPQHF.

The rearrangement uses TRBV25-1 and TRBJ1-4; 9 positions agree with TRBD1. CDR1 and CDR2 (germline): MGHDK, SYGVNS. Trimming cost V 6 bases and J 14 bases; bases outside gene matches: 19. CDR3 length: 16 amino acids. CDR3 loop: CASSPEGGQGLLGLFF. As DNA, the CDR3 is TGTGCCAGCAGCCCCGAAGGGGGACAGGGACTTTTAGGGCTGTTTTTT.

The chain couples TRBV6-6 to TRBJ1-1; TRBD1 aligns across 9 bases. The V and J ends lost 6 bases and 10 bases, in that order; junction bases with no gene match: 3. Germline CDR1 reads MNHNY; CDR2 reads SVGAGI (reference sequence). The CDR3 is made up of 11 amino acids. This CDR3 reads CASRETGGAFF. CDR3 in DNA: TGTGCCAGCAGAGAGACAGGGGGAGCTTTCTTT.

CDR3 sequence reads: CASSGRQNTEAFF. As DNA, the CDR3 is TGTGCCAGCAGTGGTCGACAGAACACTGAAGCTTTCTTT. The chain uses TRBV2 and TRBJ1-1; D unresolved. The CDR3 loop spans 13 amino acids. V was cut by 4 bases and J by 1 base, with 7 bases left in between. CDR1 and CDR2 from the germline V gene are SNHLY and FYNNEI. Combining the CDR3 with reference TRBV2 and TRBJ1-1 gives the whole variable domain EPEVTQTPSHQVTQMGQEVILRCVPISNHLYFYWYRQILGQKVEFLVSFYNNEISEKSEIFDDQFSVERPDGSNFTLKIRSTKLEDSAMYFCASSGRQNTEAFFGQGTRLTVV.

The genes are TRBV30 and TRBJ1-6; no firm D call. V gave up 0 bases and J gave up 6 bases, with 18 bases separating them. The CDR3 runs to 17 residues. In germline, CDR1 is GTSNPN, CDR2 SVGIG (reference sequence). CDR3 in amino acids: CAWSVNRVTNSNSPLHF. CDR3 nucleotide sequence: TGTGCCTGGAGTGTAAATCGCGTAACAAATAGTAATTCACCCCTCCACTTT.

The chain uses TRBV11-1 and TRBJ1-1, with D perhaps TRBD1 (5 bases). V gave up 1 base and J gave up 4 bases, with 10 bases separating them. CDR1 and CDR2 (germline): SGHAT, FQDESV (reference sequence). This CDR3 is built from 14 residues. Here the CDR3 reads CASSLGGASTEAFF. DNA for the CDR3: TGTGCCAGCAGCTTAGGAGGGGCGAGCACTGAAGCTTTCTTT.

This clone has only one observation. The V gene is TRBV13, the J gene TRBJ2-1, with unresolved D. CDR3 length equals 13 residues. The V end was cut by 8 bases, the J end by 0 bases, with 8 bases between. Germline V CDR1 and CDR2: PRHDT, FYEKMQ (reference sequence). The CDR3 reads CASSQSSYNEQFF. The DNA of the CDR3 is TGTGCCAGCTCCCAGAGCTCCTACAATGAGCAGTTCTTC.

The V and J genes are TRBV2 and TRBJ1-1; D call uncertain. The CDR3 consists of 13 residues. The germline V gene encodes CDR1 SNHLY and CDR2 FYNNEI. V dropped 10 bases and J dropped 6 bases, with 18 bases sitting between them. CDR3 DNA sequence: TGTGCCAACAGCATTCGACGGCACTCTGAAGCTTTCTTT. Protein: CANSIRRHSEAFF.

This chain links TRBV20-1 with TRBJ1-1; 7 positions agree with TRBD1. This CDR3 contains 11 residues. The V segment lost 3 bases and the J segment 11 bases; nucleotides outside the gene matches: 6. Per the germline V gene, CDR1 is DFQATT and CDR2 is SNEGSKA (reference sequence). The CDR3 spells CSASPGTDAFF. For the CDR3, the DNA is TGCAGTGCTAGTCCCGGGACAGATGCTTTCTTT.

The rearrangement joins TRBV7-3 to TRBJ2-3, with 8 nucleotides matching TRBD1. The CDR3 runs to 14 residues. CDR1 is SGHTA and CDR2 is FQGTGA in the germline V gene. J gave up 6 bases and V 5 bases, and 7 bases lay outside the gene matches. The CDR3 sequence is CASSPRTGWDTQYF. In nucleotides, the CDR3 is TGTGCCAGCAGCCCCCGGACAGGGTGGGATACGCAGTATTTT.

The chain joins TRBV14 to TRBJ1-2; D might be TRBD1 (5 bases). V was pared by 4 bases and J by 4 bases, with 10 bases between. The CDR3 covers 13 residues. In germline, CDR1 is SGHDN, CDR2 FVKESK. The CDR3 region is CASSLGDSYGYTF. The DNA for the CDR3 is TGTGCCAGCAGCCTCGGGGACTCCTATGGCTACACCTTC.